These T cell receptor beta chains were read from a single sample in a study of blood T cell repertoires in COVID-19. Data came from immunoSEQ multiplex PCR; TCRdb stores just in-frame clones and leaves some out. This table holds under 200,000 clones, around 90% found once. Sequencing was done on a sample of peripheral blood. Source of these receptors: a middle-aged man with active or convalescent COVID-19. Both conserved end residues are trimmed from each CDR3. A D gene is named only where the DNA matches it firmly.

TRBV19,TRBJ2-2,TRBD2,ASRETSGGAVGELF
TRBV19,TRBJ2-7,TRBD1,ASRPNPGQGAAEQY
TRBV15,TRBJ2-2,NA,ATSAPGERANTGELF
TRBV9,TRBJ1-2,TRBD1,ASSVTGQGFGYT
TRBV18,TRBJ2-3,TRBD1,ASSPTGGRTDTQY
TRBV3-1/TRBV3-2,TRBJ2-1,NA,ASSGGLSIGEQF
TRBV28,TRBJ1-1,NA,ASMNRGANPEAF
TRBV28,TRBJ1-5,NA,ASSPTGVWGINQPQH
TRBV19,TRBJ1-2,TRBD1,ASSTGTGDGYT
TRBV6-5,TRBJ1-1,NA,ATGGGVNTEAF
TRBV12-3/TRBV12-4,TRBJ1-5,NA,ASSLDGQPQH
TRBV5-6,TRBJ1-6,NA,ASSFGDPNSPLH
TRBV27,TRBJ2-3,NA,ASSYLSADSGADTQY
TRBV5-4,TRBJ2-3,NA,ASSPPGLDTQY
TRBV2,TRBJ1-2,TRBD1,ASSEQQGVFYGYT
TRBV12-5,TRBJ2-5,TRBD2,ASGRGTKETQY
TRBV3-1/TRBV3-2,TRBJ2-3,TRBD2,ASSALLAATSTDTQY
TRBV5-5,TRBJ1-4,NA,ASSVTDEKLF
TRBV5-1,TRBJ1-2,TRBD1,ASSPGQGAGDGYT
TRBV24-1,TRBJ2-7,TRBD1,ATSDLRQGYEQY
TRBV5-1,TRBJ2-3,NA,ASSFRQPFTDTQY
TRBV19,TRBJ2-5,NA,ASGTSYQETQY
TRBV5-1,TRBJ1-2,TRBD1,ASRKDRESYT
TRBV7-2,TRBJ2-5,TRBD1,ASSSDRGRETQY
TRBV2,TRBJ2-5,TRBD1,ARLSPGGEETQY
TRBV5-1,TRBJ1-2,NA,ASSSGEHREGYT
TRBV5-1,TRBJ2-7,TRBD2,ASSPRTSGPYEQY
TRBV5-1,TRBJ2-3,NA,ASSLGRDSYTDTQY
TRBV27,TRBJ2-7,TRBD2,ASSPAWGTTYEQY
TRBV7-8,TRBJ2-7,NA,ASSLSHEQY
TRBV5-1,TRBJ2-1,TRBD2,ASSPRTSGRTLEQF
TRBV15,TRBJ1-2,TRBD1,ATSRVGPTGGNYGYT
TRBV6-1,TRBJ2-2,TRBD1,ASSEGGQGAYTGELF
TRBV3-1/TRBV3-2,TRBJ1-6,NA,ASSQQGLSSPLH
TRBV7-2,TRBJ2-7,TRBD2,ASSPTAGGNEQY
TRBV19,TRBJ1-2,TRBD1,ASSGTGGSYGYT
TRBV27,TRBJ2-1,NA,ASSPNNSNEQF
TRBV5-1,TRBJ1-1,TRBD1,ASSGDRDYTEAF
TRBV11-3,TRBJ2-7,NA,ASSPQGRAYEQY
TRBV7-2,TRBJ2-7,TRBD2,ASSLEPSGMYEQY
TRBV24-1,TRBJ2-3,NA,ATSDARRGTSTDTQY
TRBV19,TRBJ1-4,NA,ASSLSSTNEKLF
TRBV3-1/TRBV3-2,TRBJ1-5,NA,ASSRIGGGNQPQH
TRBV2,TRBJ2-5,TRBD1,ASSAGQGPHQETQY
TRBV5-1,TRBJ2-2,NA,ASSLRRANTGELF